A selection of T cell receptor beta chains follows, all from one sample in a study of blood T cell repertoires in COVID-19. Clones were sequenced by immunoSEQ multiplex PCR, and TCRdb holds only the in-frame ones, with some missing. The sample lists about 56,000 clones; approximately 84% were seen once. Material for sequencing was peripheral blood. These receptors came from a man aged 55 to 70 with COVID-19, enrolled during active disease. Both conserved end residues are part of each CDR3. D genes are given only for firm matches. Rows give clone size only sometimes, using once, few, many, or a class for an expanded clone.

d_call,clone_size,v_call,j_call,cdr3_nt,cdr3_aa
NA,NA,TRBV11-2,TRBJ2-3,TGTGCCAGCAGCTTTCGTGGGGGAGGTAACACAGATACGCAGTATTTT,CASSFRGGGNTDTQYF
TRBD1,NA,TRBV10-3,TRBJ1-5,TGTGCCATACAGGGGGAGAATCAGCCCCAGCATTTT,CAIQGENQPQHF
TRBD1,NA,TRBV5-5,TRBJ1-5,TGTGCCAGCAGCGCCGGGACAGGGGATCAGCCCCAGCATTTT,CASSAGTGDQPQHF
NA,NA,TRBV14,TRBJ1-6,TGTGCCAGCAGCAGGGGTTCCTCCTATAATTCACCCCTCCACTTT,CASSRGSSYNSPLHF
TRBD1,NA,TRBV5-1,TRBJ1-4,TGCGCCAGCAGCCAGGGACAGGGGATTGAAAAACTGTTTTTT,CASSQGQGIEKLFF
NA,NA,TRBV5-1,TRBJ2-7,TGCGCCAGCAGCTCCGGGGTAGGCGAGCAGTACTTC,CASSSGVGEQYF
NA,NA,TRBV2,TRBJ1-4,TGTGCCAGCAGTGAAGGGACGGGATGGGAAAAACTGTTTTTT,CASSEGTGWEKLFF
NA,NA,TRBV7-2,TRBJ1-1,TGTGCCAGCAGCCAGAGTGTGTTGGAGGAAGCTTTCTTT,CASSQSVLEEAFF
TRBD1,NA,TRBV3-1/TRBV3-2,TRBJ1-1,TGTGCCAGCAGCCAAATCGGGACAGGGTTGGGGTACACTGAAGCTTTCTTT,CASSQIGTGLGYTEAFF
NA,NA,TRBV28,TRBJ1-2,TGTGCCAGCAGTTTGGGACCGGGACAAACCAACTATGGCTACACCTTC,CASSLGPGQTNYGYTF
NA,NA,TRBV5-1,TRBJ2-5,TGCGCCAGCAGCTTGTTATCCCAGGAACGAGAGACCCAGTACTTC,CASSLLSQERETQYF
NA,NA,TRBV4-1,TRBJ1-1,TGCGCCAGCAGCCAAGTAACAGGGCGGAAAGCTTTCTTT,CASSQVTGRKAFF
NA,once,TRBV19,TRBJ2-5,TGTGCCAGTAGTGTACAGGGTTCGACGGAGACCCAGTACTTC,CASSVQGSTETQYF
NA,few,TRBV4-1,TRBJ2-2,TGCGCCAGCAGGACTGTCCGCACCGGGGAGCTGTTTTTT,CASRTVRTGELFF
TRBD1,NA,TRBV23-1,TRBJ2-7,TGCGCCAACCAACACGCCGGGACAGGGGACCATGTGGTGGAGTACTTC,CANQHAGTGDHVVEYF
TRBD1,NA,TRBV6-6,TRBJ2-3,TGTGCCAGCAGTTACTCCGGGACAGGGGGCTCAGATACGCAGTATTTT,CASSYSGTGGSDTQYF
NA,few,TRBV18,TRBJ1-4,TGTGCCAGCTCAGAGGACAGATTAAATGAAAAACTGTTTTTT,CASSEDRLNEKLFF
TRBD1,NA,TRBV28,TRBJ1-6,TGTGCCAGCAGTGGGGCAGACAGGGTTCTAAAAGGACCCCTCCACTTT,CASSGADRVLKGPLHF
TRBD1,NA,TRBV6-5,TRBJ1-2,TGTGCCAGCAGTATGATGACAGGGGCCCTGTATGGCTACACCTTC,CASSMMTGALYGYTF
TRBD1,NA,TRBV15,TRBJ2-1,TGTGCCACCAGCAGAGGTTTGGGACAGGGGGAGGAGCAGTTCTTC,CATSRGLGQGEEQFF
TRBD1,NA,TRBV19,TRBJ1-5,TGTGCCAGTAGTTGGACAGGGGGCAATCAGCCCCAGCATTTT,CASSWTGGNQPQHF
NA,NA,TRBV11-1,TRBJ2-4,TGTGCCAGCAGCTTAGAATCGACCCCGGGAAACATTCAGTACTTC,CASSLESTPGNIQYF
TRBD2,NA,TRBV20-1,TRBJ2-3,TGCAGTGCTAGTGGGACTAGCGGGACAGATACGCAGTATTTT,CSASGTSGTDTQYF
TRBD1,few,TRBV11-2,TRBJ2-7,TGTGCCAGCAGCTTCCGGGACAGGGTCGAGCAGTACTTC,CASSFRDRVEQYF
TRBD1,NA,TRBV7-2,TRBJ1-5,TGTGCCAGCAGAACAACAGGGGGCAATCAGCCCCAGCATTTT,CASRTTGGNQPQHF
NA,NA,TRBV6-5,TRBJ1-2,TGTGCCAGCTACCTGCTTGACAGTTCGTTTGGCTACACCTTC,CASYLLDSSFGYTF
TRBD1,few,TRBV6-2/TRBV6-3,TRBJ1-5,TGTGCCAGCAGTTACGGGTCAGGGGGGCAGCCCCAGCATTTT,CASSYGSGGQPQHF
TRBD1,few,TRBV9,TRBJ2-1,TGTGCCAGCAGCCCTCACAGGGGGAATGAGCAGTTCTTC,CASSPHRGNEQFF
TRBD1,NA,TRBV7-9,TRBJ1-2,TGTGCCAGCAGACAACCGGGACAGGGGATTGGCTACACCTTC,CASRQPGQGIGYTF
TRBD1,NA,TRBV28,TRBJ1-5,TGTGCCAGCAGAAAACCTCGGGGGACAGGGTCTTTTCGTGCGAGCAATCAGCCCCAGCATTTT,CASRKPRGTGSFRASNQPQHF
TRBD2,NA,TRBV24-1,TRBJ2-2,TGTGCCACCAGCCCACCGGGACTAGCGGATAACACCGGGGAGCTGTTTTTT,CATSPPGLADNTGELFF
TRBD2,once,TRBV24-1,TRBJ2-3,TGTGCCACCAGTGATGACTTAGCGGGTAGCACAGATACGCAGTATTTT,CATSDDLAGSTDTQYF
TRBD1,NA,TRBV7-2,TRBJ2-1,TGTGCCAGCAGCACCGGGACAGGGTCCAATGAGCAGTTCTTC,CASSTGTGSNEQFF
TRBD1,NA,TRBV19,TRBJ2-2,TGTGCCAGTAGAACACATCAACCGGGACAGGGGAATACCGGGGAGCTGTTTTTT,CASRTHQPGQGNTGELFF
TRBD2,NA,TRBV3-1/TRBV3-2,TRBJ2-5,TGTGCCAGCAGCCAAGGACCGGGAGGGCAAGAGACCCAGTACTTC,CASSQGPGGQETQYF
NA,many,TRBV28,TRBJ2-2,TGTGCCAGCAGTCCCAGGGGTGGTGGTGACACCGGGGAGCTGTTTTTT,CASSPRGGGDTGELFF
TRBD2,NA,TRBV29-1,TRBJ2-2,TGCAGCTCCGGGGGGGGAAACACCGGGGAGCTGTTTTTT,CSSGGGNTGELFF
TRBD2,NA,TRBV6-4,TRBJ2-3,TGTGCCAGCAGTGACTCCGCTAGCGGGGGGCGTTACACAGATACGCAGTATTTT,CASSDSASGGRYTDTQYF
TRBD2,few,TRBV7-6,TRBJ2-3,TGTGCCAGCAGCTTGGCGGGGGGGAGCACAGATACGCAGTATTTT,CASSLAGGSTDTQYF
NA,few,TRBV5-1,TRBJ1-4,TGCGCCAGCAGCTGGGGGGACGAACGCGGAGGGAAACTGTTTTTT,CASSWGDERGGKLFF
TRBD2,NA,TRBV4-1,TRBJ2-7,TGCGCCAGCAGCCAAGTTCTAGCGGGAGTGTACGAGCAGTACTTC,CASSQVLAGVYEQYF
TRBD1,NA,TRBV3-1/TRBV3-2,TRBJ1-4,TGTGCCAGCGCCCAGGGGGAGAGTAATGAAAAACTGTTTTTT,CASAQGESNEKLFF
NA,NA,TRBV29-1,TRBJ1-1,TGCAGCGTTGTTGTGGGTGAGGGAAAAGCTTTCTTT,CSVVVGEGKAFF
TRBD2,NA,TRBV5-1,TRBJ2-7,TGCGCCAGCAGCTCGAGGGTCGGACTAGCGGGAGGAGGCGAGCAGTACTTC,CASSSRVGLAGGGEQYF
TRBD2,NA,TRBV27,TRBJ2-2,TGTGCCAGCAACCCGGGACTAGGGAACACCGGGGAGCTGTTTTTT,CASNPGLGNTGELFF
NA,NA,TRBV29-1,TRBJ1-1,TGCAGCGGGCGACAGGATAGTGTTTCTGAAGCTTTCTTT,CSGRQDSVSEAFF
TRBD1,NA,TRBV7-9,TRBJ2-3,TGTGCCAGCAGCCAGAGGGACAGGAGCACAGATACGCAGTATTTT,CASSQRDRSTDTQYF